The T cell receptor beta chain under discussion was sequenced for a study of T cell repertoires in cytomegalovirus infection. On the study more broadly: Through public TCR beta signatures, both CMV infection and matching HLA type were indicated.

TCRdb used MiXCR to reprocess the reads, holding one entry per CDR3 protein. The profile shows approximately 500,000 distinct CDR3 sequences, approximately 11% of them singletons. Findings and caveats of the study: Summed frequency of shared TCR beta families picked out CMV carriers who also had the relevant HLA. Dominating the ex vivo response were HLA-C-restricted CMV-specific TCR beta clonotypes.

The V gene's germline CDR1 is SGHNT and CDR2 YYREEE (reference sequence). This CDR3 has 15 amino acids. After removal of 6 bases from V and 0 bases from J, the junction contained 6 bases not matched to a gene. This clonotype was seen many times. As yet, its antigen is unknown. The sequence derives from a human donor in good health (CMV status not recorded). Some clones in this sample may be carry-over from other donors' samples. The chain uses TRBV5-4 and TRBJ2-1, with 7 bases identical to TRBD1. Sequencing used PBMCs. The CDR3 here is CASNPRTGSYNEQFF. The DNA of the CDR3 is TGTGCCAGCAATCCTCGGACAGGCTCCTACAATGAGCAGTTCTTC. Supplemented by reference TRBV5-4 and TRBJ2-1, the full variable domain reads ETGVTQSPTHLIKTRGQQVTLRCSSQSGHNTVSWYQQALGQGPQFIFQYYREEENGRGNFPPRFSGLQFPNYSSELNVNALELDDSALYLCASNPRTGSYNEQFFGPGTRLTVL.